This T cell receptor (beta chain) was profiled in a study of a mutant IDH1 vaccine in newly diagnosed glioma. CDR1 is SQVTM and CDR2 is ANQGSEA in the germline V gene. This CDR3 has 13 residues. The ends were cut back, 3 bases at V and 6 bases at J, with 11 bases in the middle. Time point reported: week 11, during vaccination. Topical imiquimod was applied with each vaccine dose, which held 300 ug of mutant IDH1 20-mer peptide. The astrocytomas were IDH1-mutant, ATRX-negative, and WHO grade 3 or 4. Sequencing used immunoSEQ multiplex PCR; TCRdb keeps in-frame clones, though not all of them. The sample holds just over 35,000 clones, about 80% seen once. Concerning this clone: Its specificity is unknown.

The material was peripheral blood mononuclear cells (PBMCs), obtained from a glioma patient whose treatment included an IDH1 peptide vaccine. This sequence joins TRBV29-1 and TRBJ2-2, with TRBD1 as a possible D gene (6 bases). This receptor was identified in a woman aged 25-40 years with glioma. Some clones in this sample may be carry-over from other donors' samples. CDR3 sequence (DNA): TGCAGCGTTGACAACAGGGCCCCCGGGGAGCTGTTTTTT. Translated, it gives CSVDNRAPGELFF.